The next 3 T cell receptor beta chains were all read from a single sample in a study of blood T cell repertoires in COVID-19. Sequencing used immunoSEQ multiplex PCR; TCRdb keeps in-frame clones, though not all of them. The sample yields hundreds of thousands of clones, over 75% seen once. The sample comprised peripheral blood. The origin of the receptors is a woman aged 45-60 years who had recovered from COVID-19.

This clone was seen a single time. V gene TRBV11-2 combines with J gene TRBJ2-2, with TRBD1 matching over 7 bases. J lost 0 bases, V lost 6 bases, and 7 bases had no gene match. The germline gives CDR1 SGHAT, CDR2 FQNNGV. The CDR3 is 16 amino acids. The CDR3 is CASSLAGTANTGELFF. DNA of the CDR3: TGTGCCAGCAGTCTCGCCGGGACAGCGAACACCGGGGAGCTGTTTTTT.

The genes are TRBV19 and TRBJ1-5; 8 bases map to TRBD1. Trimming removed 10 bases from V and 0 bases from J; junction bases left unmatched: 5. The CDR3 contains 14 residues. Germline V lookup: CDR1 LNHDA, CDR2 SQIVND (reference sequence). The DNA of the CDR3 is TGTGCCACGGACAGGGATTATAGCAATCAGCCCCAGCATTTT. Its translation: CATDRDYSNQPQHF.

This sequence joins TRBV28 and TRBJ2-7; 10 bases map to TRBD2. Germline V gives CDR1 MDHEN, CDR2 SYDVKM. V was clipped by 1 base and J by 4 bases; unmatched bases: 7. The CDR3 is 16 amino acids. CDR3 in DNA: TGTGCCAGCAGTTTATTGGCTAGCGGGAGCGGGTACGAGCAGTACTTC. Protein product: CASSLLASGSGYEQYF.